Listed here are 21 T cell receptor beta chains from one sample, sequenced in a study of type 1 regulatory T cells. Their cognate antigens are unknown. MiXCR, run by TCRdb on the reads, gives a single entry per CDR3 protein. The table includes about 42,000 distinct CDR3 sequences, 9% to 15% detected once. The specimen was cultured non-Tr1 T cells, either the whole culture or a sorted T cell fraction (not recorded which). These receptors were collected from a human donor in good health.

This chain uses TRBV20-1 with TRBJ1-4; possible D gene TRBD1, 6 bases. CDR1 is DFQATT and CDR2 is SNEGSKA in the germline V gene (reference sequence). The CDR3 has 15 residues. V lost 2 bases and J lost 2, with 12 bases in between. The DNA for the CDR3 is TGCAGTGCTAGACAGGGGTTAGGCACTAATGAAAAACTGTTTTTT. It encodes CSARQGLGTNEKLFF.

This chain joins TRBV20-1 and TRBJ2-7; 11 nucleotides align to TRBD2. Germline V gives CDR1 DFQATT, CDR2 SNEGSKA (reference sequence). V shed 5 bases, J shed 4 bases, and the junction held 7 bases outside the gene matches. The CDR3 runs 14 residues. CDR3 region: CSASPGLADYEQYF. CDR3 sequence (DNA): TGCAGTGCTTCACCGGGACTAGCGGATTACGAGCAGTACTTC.

The rearrangement uses TRBV5-1 and TRBJ2-3; D might be TRBD2 (5 bases). The CDR3 extends over 14 amino acids. The V and J ends lost 0 bases and 2 bases respectively, with 7 bases between them. The germline V gene encodes CDR1 SGHRS and CDR2 YFSETQ. The CDR3 DNA is TGCGCCAGCAGCTTGGCGGGGTACACAGATACGCAGTATTTT. It encodes CASSLAGYTDTQYF.

The sample holds many counts of this clonotype. This chain connects TRBV30 to TRBJ2-1; 10 positions agree with TRBD2. Germline CDR1 is GTSNPN and CDR2 is SVGIG (reference sequence). V shed 0 bases, J shed 10 bases, and the junction held 6 bases outside the gene matches. The CDR3 runs to 14 residues. CDR3 protein: CAWSVGSGGKEQFF. The CDR3 nucleotides are TGTGCCTGGAGTGTAGGTAGCGGGGGGAAGGAGCAGTTCTTC.

There are many counts of this clonotype. The chain is built from TRBV20-1 and TRBJ2-5; no firm D call. The germline gives CDR1 DFQATT, CDR2 SNEGSKA (reference sequence). V was cut by 1 base and J by 5 bases, with 8 bases left in between. This CDR3 has 12 amino acids. CDR3 DNA: TGCAGTGCTAGAGCCAGTACTGAGACCCAGTACTTC. This encodes CSARASTETQYF.

This clonotype was recorded at least ten times. The genes are TRBV7-8 and TRBJ2-3; the match to TRBD2 covers 7 bases. The CDR3 runs to 16 residues. Trimming took 0 bases from V and 1 from J; bases not matched to a gene: 4. Germline V gives CDR1 SGHVS, CDR2 FQNEAQ. In DNA form, the CDR3 reads TGTGCCAGCAGCTTAGCGGGCGGGAGTCGCACAGATACGCAGTATTTT. Protein sequence: CASSLAGGSRTDTQYF. The full variable domain, rest sourced from reference TRBV7-8 and TRBJ2-3, is GAGVSQSPRYKVAKRGQDVALRCDPISGHVSLFWYQQALGQGPEFLTYFQNEAQLDKSGLPSDRFFAERPEGSVSTLKIQRTQQEDSAVYLCASSLAGGSRTDTQYFGPGTRLTVL.

In this sample, this clonotype turned up many times. This sequence joins TRBV2 and TRBJ2-2; D unresolved. The V and J ends lost 2 bases and 5 bases respectively, with 9 bases between them. This CDR3 has 14 amino acids. Germline V lookup: CDR1 SNHLY, CDR2 FYNNEI. The CDR3 sequence is CASSELAKTGELFF. The CDR3 bases are TGTGCCAGCAGTGAACTGGCAAAGACCGGGGAGCTGTTTTTT.

The sample holds many counts of this clonotype. This chain uses TRBV25-1 with TRBJ2-1; D is possibly TRBD1 or TRBD2 (5 bases each). Germline-derived CDR1 and CDR2 are MGHDK and SYGVNS. Trimming pared 5 bases from V and 10 bases from J, leaving 12 bases between. The CDR3 runs to 12 residues. CDR3 protein: CASSTQGREQFF. In nucleotides, the CDR3 is TGTGCCAGCAGTACCCAGGGACGCGAGCAGTTCTTC.

This clonotype was detected many times. The chain carries TRBV28 and TRBJ2-4, with 9 bases fitting TRBD1. Germline CDR1 and CDR2: MDHEN and SYDVKM. The junction had 4 bases not matched to a gene; V was cut back by 4 bases and J by 0 bases. This CDR3 has 16 residues. CDR3 in DNA: TGTGCCAGCAGTTCCCCGACAGGGGGAGCCAAAAACATTCAGTACTTC. Its protein product is CASSSPTGGAKNIQYF.

A word on this clonotype: Since a much larger clone is just one base distant, this may be a read error. The V gene is TRBV12-3 or TRBV12-4, the J gene TRBJ1-5; the D is unclear. The CDR3 loop spans 15 amino acids. V dropped 4 bases and J dropped 5 bases, with 15 bases sitting between them. The CDR3 sequence is CASSSVPASDQPQHF. CDR3 nucleotide sequence: TGTGCCAGCAGTTCGGTCCCTGCATCAGATCAGCCCCAGCATTTT.

The chain combines TRBV20-1 with TRBJ2-1, with 13 bases aligning to TRBD2. Germline CDR1 and CDR2: DFQATT and SNEGSKA (reference sequence). The V and J ends lost 6 bases and 6 bases, in that order; junction bases with no gene match: 8. The CDR3 has 15 residues. CDR3 nucleotide sequence: TGCAGTGCACCTGTTACTAGCGGGAGGGCCAATGAGCAGTTCTTC. This sequence encodes CSAPVTSGRANEQFF.

This clonotype was seen a few times. V gene TRBV20-1 combines with J gene TRBJ2-5; 9 nucleotides agree with TRBD2. V gave up 0 bases and J gave up 5 bases; unmatched junction bases: 7. Germline CDR1 reads DFQATT; CDR2 reads SNEGSKA (reference sequence). The CDR3 length is 15 residues. The CDR3 DNA is TGCAGTGCTAGAGATGGAACTAGCGGGCTGGAGACCCAGTACTTC. Encoded protein: CSARDGTSGLETQYF.

This clonotype has more than one count but fewer than ten. The chain couples TRBV7-2 to TRBJ2-7, with 10 bases that match TRBD1. The CDR3 runs to 14 residues. Per the germline V gene, CDR1 is SGHTA and CDR2 is FQGNSA. Trimming at V came to 5 bases and at J to 4 bases, leaving 5 bases not matched to a gene. The CDR3 DNA is TGTGCCAGCAGCCGACAGGGGGCGTCGTACGAGCAGTACTTC. Residues: CASSRQGASYEQYF. Supplemented by reference TRBV7-2 and TRBJ2-7, the full variable domain reads GAGVSQSPSNKVTEKGKDVELRCDPISGHTALYWYRQSLGQGLEFLIYFQGNSAPDKSGLPSDRFSAERTGGSVSTLTIQRTQQEDSAVYLCASSRQGASYEQYFGPGTRLTVT.

There are many counts of this clonotype. The chain uses TRBV5-6 and TRBJ2-5; 10 bases are a match to TRBD1. V gave up 4 bases and J gave up 5 bases; unmatched junction bases: 11. This CDR3 has 16 residues. CDR1 SGHDT and CDR2 YYEEEE come from the germline V gene. CDR3 DNA sequence: TGTGCCAGCAGCCAACTGGACAGGGGGAGCAAGGAGACCCAGTACTTC. Translation: CASSQLDRGSKETQYF.

This clonotype was picked up many times. The rearrangement joins TRBV7-2 to TRBJ2-2; no reliable D call. Germline values: CDR1 SGHTA, CDR2 FQGNSA. V was pared by 1 base and J by 1 base, with 7 bases between. CDR3 length: 15 residues. The CDR3 sequence: CASSLGLGNTGELFF. CDR3 bases: TGTGCCAGCAGCTTAGGTTTAGGGAACACCGGGGAGCTGTTTTTT.

This clonotype was seen ten or more times. The gene calls are TRBV27 and TRBJ2-5; TRBD2 matches 14 bases. From germline, CDR1 is MNHEY and CDR2 SMNVEV (reference sequence). V was pared by 4 bases and J by 7 bases, with 8 bases of the junction left unmatched. The CDR3 loop spans 16 amino acids. CDR3: CASSSTSGRASGTQYF. In DNA, the CDR3 is TGTGCCAGCAGTTCGACTAGCGGGAGGGCAAGCGGGACCCAGTACTTC.

This clonotype was recorded many times. This chain joins TRBV7-2 and TRBJ2-7, with D perhaps matching TRBD2 (5 bases). The germline V gene has CDR1 SGHTA and CDR2 FQGNSA. Trimming removed 0 bases at V and 6 bases at J, with 9 bases between. This CDR3 is built from 13 residues. Here the CDR3 reads CASSLAARGEQYF. In nucleotides, the CDR3 is TGTGCCAGCAGCTTAGCCGCTCGGGGCGAGCAGTACTTC.

This clonotype showed up just a few times. V usage is TRBV30 and J usage is TRBJ1-1, with D possibly matching TRBD1 (5 bases). Trimming pared 1 base from V and 4 bases from J, leaving 16 bases between. In germline, CDR1 is GTSNPN, CDR2 SVGIG (reference sequence). This CDR3 has 15 residues. This CDR3 reads CAWSGEWGSATEAFF. The CDR3, as DNA: TGTGCCTGGAGTGGGGAGTGGGGGAGCGCCACTGAAGCTTTCTTT.

Written as DNA, the CDR3 is TGTGCCAGCTCACCCGTCGGGGGGACGGGGCCCTACGAGCAGTACTTC. The encoded protein is CASSPVGGTGPYEQYF. The rearrangement uses TRBV18 and TRBJ2-7; 7 nucleotides line up with TRBD2. The CDR3 extends over 16 amino acids. V lost 3 bases, J lost 2 bases, and 10 bases stayed unmatched. CDR1 and CDR2 from the germline V gene are KGHSH and LQKENI.

The chain employs TRBV7-9 and TRBJ2-6; D may be TRBD1 (5 bases). V lost 4 bases and J 0 bases, leaving 13 bases between the germline ends. Germline V gene data show CDR1 as SEHNR and CDR2 as FQNEAQ (reference sequence). This CDR3 is 17 amino acids long. The CDR3 DNA follows: TGTGCCAGCAGCTGGGGAATCGACAGCTCTGGGGCCAACGTCCTGACTTTC. Protein sequence: CASSWGIDSSGANVLTF.

The chain joins TRBV7-2 to TRBJ1-4; D might be TRBD1 (5 bases). CDR1 and CDR2 from the germline V gene are SGHTA and FQGNSA. The CDR3 is made up of 15 amino acids. Trimming shortened V by 2 bases and J by 10 bases, and 17 bases separated the two germline ends. The DNA for the CDR3 is TGTGCCAGCAGCTTATCGGTACCGACCCAGGGAAAACTGTTTTTT. Encoded protein: CASSLSVPTQGKLFF.